A selection of T cell receptor beta chains follows, all from one sample in a study of T cell responses to AZD1222 COVID-19 vaccine. Sequencing used immunoSEQ multiplex PCR; TCRdb keeps in-frame clones, though not all of them. The table has 50,000 to 65,000 clones, just over 90% seen once. The input for sequencing was peripheral blood, taken 28 days after the second dose of the MenACWY control vaccine. Receptor source: an adult who received the MenACWY meningococcal vaccine as a control. Each CDR3 is given with its conserved first and last residue. The D gene is left open where the match is weak. Clone sizes are given selectively: once, few, many, or a class where the clone is expanded.

d_call	v_call	j_call	clone_size	cdr3_aa	cdr3_nt
-	TRBV28	TRBJ1-6	-	CASKGRGNSPLHF	TGTGCCAGCAAGGGCAGGGGAAATTCACCCCTCCACTTT
-	TRBV11-2	TRBJ2-4	-	CASSLGSVWDIQYF	TGTGCCAGCAGCCTAGGGTCCGTGTGGGACATTCAGTACTTC
TRBD1	TRBV3-1/TRBV3-2	TRBJ1-2	-	CASSQATQGSRGHGYGYTF	TGTGCCAGCAGCCAAGCCACTCAAGGTAGCAGGGGGCATGGCTATGGCTACACCTTC
-	TRBV6-2/TRBV6-3	TRBJ2-7	once	CASSSRGGETYEQYF	TGTGCCAGCAGTTCCCGTGGAGGGGAAACCTACGAGCAGTACTTC
-	TRBV28	TRBJ2-4	-	CASSLWGAKNIQYF	TGTGCCAGCAGTTTATGGGGAGCCAAAAACATTCAGTACTTC
TRBD1	TRBV19	TRBJ2-1	-	CASSTGGEQFF	TGTGCCAGTAGTACAGGGGGTGAGCAGTTCTTC
-	TRBV7-8	TRBJ2-1	-	CASSASPGTSNEQFF	TGTGCCAGCAGCGCCAGCCCCGGGACTTCCAATGAGCAGTTCTTC
-	TRBV2	TRBJ2-1	-	CASADSPSNEQFF	TGTGCCAGTGCGGACTCCCCGAGCAATGAGCAGTTCTTC
-	TRBV4-1	TRBJ1-1	once	CASSQGGSTAGSTEAFF	TGCGCCAGCAGCCAAGGAGGGTCCACCGCCGGTAGCACTGAAGCTTTCTTT
-	TRBV2	TRBJ1-5	-	CASSENAGSQPQHF	TGTGCCAGCAGTGAGAATGCAGGCTCTCAGCCCCAGCATTTT
-	TRBV9	TRBJ2-2	-	CASSVWEIAGELFF	TGTGCCAGCAGCGTATGGGAGATTGCCGGGGAGCTGTTTTTT
-	TRBV29-1	TRBJ2-2	once	CSVEKQLNTGELFF	TGCAGCGTTGAAAAACAGCTTAACACCGGGGAGCTGTTTTTT
TRBD2	TRBV7-2	TRBJ2-3	-	CASSLRSTSPTSDTQYF	TGTGCCAGCAGCTTAAGGTCGACTAGCCCTACCTCAGATACGCAGTATTTT
-	TRBV11-2	TRBJ1-4	-	CASSLDFGLAPGEKLFF	TGTGCCAGCAGCTTAGATTTCGGATTGGCGCCGGGTGAAAAACTGTTTTTT
-	TRBV11-3	TRBJ2-5	-	CASSAGTNQETQYF	TGTGCCAGCAGCGCCGGGACGAACCAAGAGACCCAGTACTTC
TRBD2	TRBV5-1	TRBJ2-1	-	CASSSGLAVNEQFF	TGCGCCAGCAGCTCGGGACTAGCGGTAAATGAGCAGTTCTTC
-	TRBV6-5	TRBJ2-1	-	CASRRDGAAYNEQFF	TGTGCCAGCAGACGGGATGGAGCGGCTTACAATGAGCAGTTCTTC
-	TRBV27	TRBJ2-5	-	CASSHIPPADQETQYF	TGTGCCAGCAGCCATATCCCCCCAGCGGACCAAGAGACCCAGTACTTC
TRBD1	TRBV27	TRBJ2-1	-	CASRVTGGNEQFF	TGTGCCAGCAGAGTTACAGGGGGGAATGAGCAGTTCTTC
-	TRBV7-8	TRBJ1-5	once	CASSPTGRSNQPQHF	TGTGCCAGCAGTCCTACAGGGAGGAGCAATCAGCCCCAGCATTTT
-	TRBV11-3	TRBJ2-1	once	CASSLWSGTSSYNEQFF	TGTGCCAGCAGCTTATGGTCTGGTACAAGCTCCTACAATGAGCAGTTCTTC
-	TRBV2	TRBJ2-2	-	CASSQQDTGELFF	TGTGCCAGCAGTCAGCAAGACACCGGGGAGCTGTTTTTT
TRBD2	TRBV11-2	TRBJ2-3	-	CASSLGGTSGGTDTQYF	TGTGCCAGCAGCTTAGGAGGGACTAGCGGGGGCACAGATACGCAGTATTTT
-	TRBV19	TRBJ1-5	-	CASSIKDEGGNQPQHF	TGTGCCAGTAGTATTAAAGATGAGGGGGGTAATCAGCCCCAGCATTTT
-	TRBV5-1	TRBJ1-2	-	CASNGGGYYGYTF	TGCGCCAGCAACGGTGGGGGGTACTATGGCTACACCTTC
-	TRBV5-4	TRBJ1-2	-	CASSLGGPVGYTF	TGTGCCAGCAGCTTGGGCGGGCCCGTTGGATACACCTTC
-	TRBV20-1	TRBJ2-1	-	CSASSVAEQFF	TGCAGTGCTAGCTCAGTCGCTGAGCAGTTCTTC
-	TRBV28	TRBJ1-5	-	CASSSVLPQHF	TGTGCCAGCAGTTCGGTGTTGCCCCAGCATTTT
-	TRBV7-2	TRBJ2-7	-	CASSLAAPSGYPDTPGGEQYF	TGTGCCAGCAGCTTAGCGGCCCCTAGCGGTTATCCCGATACCCCAGGGGGCGAGCAGTACTTC
-	TRBV7-9	TRBJ1-4	-	CASSSDGLNEKLFF	TGTGCCAGCAGCTCGGACGGCCTTAATGAAAAACTGTTTTTT
-	TRBV11-2	TRBJ1-4	-	CATRVGTTNEKLFF	TGTGCCACCCGGGTCGGAACAACTAATGAAAAACTGTTTTTT
-	TRBV19	TRBJ1-5	-	CASSMGRDSGRRYF	TGTGCCAGTAGTATGGGTAGAGACTCGGGACGTCGGTATTTT
-	TRBV6-5	TRBJ2-7	medium-sized	CASSSPYEQYF	TGTGCCAGCAGTTCCCCCTATGAGCAGTACTTC
-	TRBV4-3	TRBJ2-1	-	CASSPQGRGEQFF	TGCGCCAGCAGCCCCCAAGGGAGGGGGGAGCAGTTCTTC